This T cell receptor (beta chain) derives from a study of identical twins (dated by TCRdb to about 2016). Regarding the complete study: TCR alpha and beta repertoires from monozygotic twins, unrelated adults of various ages and cord blood were deep-sequenced to test whether fetal clonotypes persist. To rule out contamination, the twin experiments were replicated at different times with different library preparation protocols.

Only healthy Caucasian donors were included. The twin cohort comprised three pairs of female monozygotic twins, all aged about 18 to 30 years. Miltenyi CD45RO+ enrichment and human naive T-cell isolation kits were used to isolate memory (CD45RO+) and naive T cells from PBMC. There are a few counts of this clonotype. No cognate antigen has been identified for it. Base qualities are not provided; no much larger clone lies one nucleotide away. Receptor amplification or capture employed 5' RACE. Instrument on record: Illumina HiSeq 2000. Template switching added a universal primer binding site, and the final cDNA carried a unique molecular identifier that allowed TCR cDNA molecules to be counted accurately. Specific primers in the conserved constant-segment region were used to synthesize first-strand cDNA for the TCR alpha and beta chains. Each cDNA library was double barcoded, with a SMART-Mk sample barcode plus Illumina barcodes, to control for contamination. TruSeq adapter sequences and Illumina sample barcodes were added in two successive PCR steps. The Illumina HiSeq platform was used with custom primers to sequence TCR alpha and beta cDNA libraries. Regarding the original processing steps: MiGEC processed the raw reads to extract unique molecular identifiers, while MiXCR was used to determine the CDR3 positions. Recombination models were inferred per individual with the repgenHMM and IGoR tools using an EM algorithm. The tcR package in R was used for shared clonotype analysis, with sharing normalized by the product of cloneset sizes. Out-of-frame nonproductive sequences were analyzed to study raw recombination free of thymic and clonal selection effects. TCRdb took the public reads, trimmed them with fastp at Q25, ran MiXCR for clone calling and kept in-frame beta chains. Merged by CDR3 protein, the rows form single entries marked with the most common genes and DNA. TCRdb's processing, not the authors', yielded these V and J calls. The sample table shows about 260,000 distinct CDR3 sequences, and about 7% are seen once. The ten largest clonotypes hold roughly 3.7% of the sample.

The paper as a whole reports these results and caveats: In monozygotic twins, recombination models systematically underestimated out-of-frame TCR alpha sharing, but the models matched the sharing seen between unrelated individuals. Abundant cord blood beta clonotypes had fewer insertions, young adult naive repertoires showed a similar but weaker trend, and memory repertoires showed no such trend. Invariant T cells such as MAIT and iNKT could partly confound zero-insertion analyses, although diverse VJ usage argued against such confounding for most clonotypes. Compared with coincidental sharing between unrelated individuals, an excess of low generation-probability sequences was observed among out-of-frame TCR alpha sequences shared between twins. Conclusions relied on cross-sectional statistical analysis, since the same donors could not be followed over many years. The excess sharing between twins in beta out-of-frame sequences was weaker because fewer shared sequences reduced the signal-to-noise ratio.

These data were also filed under a second study, of yellow fever vaccine responses in identical twins. As described in the second report: The T cell response to vaccination in identical twins was reported by the authors to appear partly convergent and partly personalized. In identical twins, the study followed T cell clones that responded to the vaccine with precision.

The receptor comes from a woman between 18 and 30 years old in good health. Specimen: memory (CD45RO+) T cells sorted from blood. Interpreted using the paper, the cell subset or site label stands for: CD45RO+ enriched T cells.

The DNA sequence is TGTGCCAGCAGCCAAGATCCGGGGCGGGATGGTTACAATGAGCAGTTCTTC. Translated, this is CASSQDPGRDGYNEQFF. This chain joins TRBV4-2 to TRBJ2-1; perhaps TRBD2 is the D gene, with 6 bases matching. The germline V gene sets CDR1 to LGHNA and CDR2 to YNFKEQ. Its CDR3 holds 17 amino acids, cysteine through phenylalanine. Kept here is only the CDR3 DNA, which spans 51 bases and is read in frame from base 1. At the junction V is shortened by 0 bases and J by 4 bases, with 16 bases in between.